This TCR beta chain was identified during a study of shared clonotypes between healthy human individuals. Study-wide context: Plates per donor: three CD4 naive, three CD4 memory, two CD8 naive, one CD8 memory. Study-wide findings and caveats: Against clonotypes common to all four donors, non-shared ones had lower generation probabilities.

CDR3 length: 12 amino acids. Trimming cost V 7 bases and J 5 bases, with 8 bases left between them. Germline V gene sequence: CDR1 MNHEY, CDR2 SMNVEV (reference sequence). A deep-level run was used for the assay. This table comes from immunoSEQ multiplex PCR, and its TCRdb copy is limited to in-frame clones, with some not included. The data hold roughly 550,000 clones, with 95% to 96% observed a single time. A remark on this clone: Its antigen is not identified.

The naive CD8 fraction comprised CD45RO-negative cells positively selected for CCR7 and excluded terminally differentiated effector memory CD45RA+ cells. Everyone who donated was a Caucasian adult who lived in Nashville, Tennessee. The TCR comes from a woman aged 25 to 39 in good health. Sequencing was carried out using naive CD8+ T cells sorted from blood. This rearrangement joins TRBV27 to TRBJ2-2; D remains ambiguous. CDR3 sequence reads: CASTSHTGELFF. The CDR3 coding sequence is TGTGCCAGCACGTCCCATACCGGGGAGCTGTTTTTT.